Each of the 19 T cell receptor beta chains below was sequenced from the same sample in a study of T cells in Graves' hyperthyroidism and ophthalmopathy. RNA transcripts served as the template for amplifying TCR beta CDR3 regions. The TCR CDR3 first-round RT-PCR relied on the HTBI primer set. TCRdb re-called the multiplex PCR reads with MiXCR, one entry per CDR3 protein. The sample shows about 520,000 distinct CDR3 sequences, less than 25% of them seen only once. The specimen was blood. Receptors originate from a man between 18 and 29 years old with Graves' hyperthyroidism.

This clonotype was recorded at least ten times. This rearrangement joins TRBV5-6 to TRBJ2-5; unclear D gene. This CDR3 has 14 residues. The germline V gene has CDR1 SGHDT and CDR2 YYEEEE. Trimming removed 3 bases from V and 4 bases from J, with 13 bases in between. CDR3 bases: TGTGCCAGCAGCTCGGGCCAGGTTCGAGAGACCCAGTACTTC. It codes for CASSSGQVRETQYF.

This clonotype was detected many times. The CDR3 is CASSESGTGAANQPQHF. The CDR3 coding sequence is TGTGCCAGCAGTGAATCAGGGACAGGAGCGGCCAATCAGCCCCAGCATTTT. The chain has TRBV25-1 and TRBJ1-5, with 8 nucleotides matching TRBD1. Germline-derived CDR1 and CDR2 are MGHDK and SYGVNS. Germline trimming cut 1 base from V and 3 bases from J; bases unmatched to any gene: 8. The CDR3 sequence is 17 residues long.

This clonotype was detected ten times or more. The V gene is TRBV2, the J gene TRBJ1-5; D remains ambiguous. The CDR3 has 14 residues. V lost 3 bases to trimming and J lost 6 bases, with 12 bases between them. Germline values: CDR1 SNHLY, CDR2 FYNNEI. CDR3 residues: CASSDGQASQPQHF. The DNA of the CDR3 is TGTGCCAGCAGTGATGGGCAGGCCAGTCAGCCCCAGCATTTT.

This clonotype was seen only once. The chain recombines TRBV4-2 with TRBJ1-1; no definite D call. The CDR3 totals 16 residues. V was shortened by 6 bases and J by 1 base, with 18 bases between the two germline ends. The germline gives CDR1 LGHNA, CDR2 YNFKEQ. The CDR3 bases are TGTGCCAGCAGGATATCGTTCCGGGCCTCGAACACTGAAGCTTTCTTT. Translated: CASRISFRASNTEAFF.

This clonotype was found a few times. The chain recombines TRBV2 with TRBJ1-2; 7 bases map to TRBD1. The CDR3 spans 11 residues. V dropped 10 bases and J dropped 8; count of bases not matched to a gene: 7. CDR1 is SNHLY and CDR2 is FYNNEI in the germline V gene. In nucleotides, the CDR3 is TGTGCCACCAGAAGACAGGGAGGCTACACCTTC. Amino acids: CATRRQGGYTF.

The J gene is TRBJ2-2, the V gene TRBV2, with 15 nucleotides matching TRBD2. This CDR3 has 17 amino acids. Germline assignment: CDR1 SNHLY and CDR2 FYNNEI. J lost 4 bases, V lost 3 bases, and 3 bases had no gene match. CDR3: CASSDLGLAGGTGELFF. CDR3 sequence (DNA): TGTGCCAGCAGTGATCTGGGACTAGCGGGGGGCACCGGGGAGCTGTTTTTT.

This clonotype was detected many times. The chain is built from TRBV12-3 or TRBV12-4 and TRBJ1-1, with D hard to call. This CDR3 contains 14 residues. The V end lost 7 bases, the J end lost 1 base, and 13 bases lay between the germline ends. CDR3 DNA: TGTGCCAGCACCAAGGGAGGAAAGAACACTGAAGCTTTCTTT. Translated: CASTKGGKNTEAFF.

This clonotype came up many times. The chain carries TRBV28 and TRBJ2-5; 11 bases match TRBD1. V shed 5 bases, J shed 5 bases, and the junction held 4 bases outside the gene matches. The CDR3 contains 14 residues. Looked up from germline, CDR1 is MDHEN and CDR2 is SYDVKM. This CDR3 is CASSGQGAGETQYF. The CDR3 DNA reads TGTGCCAGCAGTGGACAGGGGGCCGGGGAGACCCAGTACTTC.

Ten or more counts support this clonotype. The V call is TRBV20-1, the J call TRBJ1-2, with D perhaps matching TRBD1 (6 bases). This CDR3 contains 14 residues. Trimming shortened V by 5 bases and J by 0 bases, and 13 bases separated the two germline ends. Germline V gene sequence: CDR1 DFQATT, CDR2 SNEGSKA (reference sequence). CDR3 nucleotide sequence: TGCAGTGCTCGAGGACAGCAAGCTAACTATGGCTACACCTTC. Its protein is CSARGQQANYGYTF.

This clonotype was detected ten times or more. The CDR3 region has the DNA TGTGCCAGCAGTAACTCCGCGGGTGGGGAGACCCAGTACTTC. It is translated as CASSNSAGGETQYF. V and J are TRBV11-2 and TRBJ2-5; D possibly corresponds to TRBD2 (5 bases). Germline CDR1 reads SGHAT; CDR2 reads FQNNGV. The ends were cut back, 6 bases at V and 5 bases at J, with 16 bases in the middle. This CDR3 has 14 residues.

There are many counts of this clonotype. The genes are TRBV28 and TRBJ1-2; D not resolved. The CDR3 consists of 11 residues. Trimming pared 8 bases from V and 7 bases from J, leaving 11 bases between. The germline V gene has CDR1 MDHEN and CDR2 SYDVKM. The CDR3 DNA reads TGTGCCAGCCGCACCACCCTTGGCTACACCTTC. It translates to CASRTTLGYTF.

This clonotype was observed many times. DNA of the CDR3: TGTGCCACCAGCAGAGAAGGGCCACCACTTAACCCTCGGCAGTACTTC. It codes for CATSREGPPLNPRQYF. The rearrangement links TRBV15 to TRBJ2-7; no clear D. The CDR3 is 16 amino acids. The V end lost 0 bases, the J end lost 9 bases, and 21 bases lay between the germline ends. Germline loops: CDR1 LNHNV, CDR2 YYDKDF (reference sequence).

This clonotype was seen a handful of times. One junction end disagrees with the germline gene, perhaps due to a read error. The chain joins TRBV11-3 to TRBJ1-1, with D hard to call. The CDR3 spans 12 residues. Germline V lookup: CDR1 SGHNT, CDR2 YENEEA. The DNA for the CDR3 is TGTGCCAGCACGGACGGGAACGCTGAAGCTTTCTTT. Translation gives CASTDGNAEAFF.

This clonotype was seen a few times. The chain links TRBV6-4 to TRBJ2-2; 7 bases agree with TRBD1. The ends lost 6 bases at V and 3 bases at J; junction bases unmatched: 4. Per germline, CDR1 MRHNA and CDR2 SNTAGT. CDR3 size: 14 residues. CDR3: CASRTGWDTGELFF. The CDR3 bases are TGTGCCAGCAGGACAGGGTGGGACACCGGGGAGCTGTTTTTT.

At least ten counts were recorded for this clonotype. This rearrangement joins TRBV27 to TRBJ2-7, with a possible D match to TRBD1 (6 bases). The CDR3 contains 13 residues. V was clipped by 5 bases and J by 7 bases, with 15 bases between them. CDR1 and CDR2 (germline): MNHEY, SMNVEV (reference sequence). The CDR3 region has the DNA TGTGCCAGCAGTCCCGGATTAGGGGGTGAGCAGTACTTC. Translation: CASSPGLGGEQYF.

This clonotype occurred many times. The DNA of the CDR3 is TGTGCCAGTAGTCCAGGGGACTACTATGGCTACACCTTC. It is translated as CASSPGDYYGYTF. This rearrangement joins TRBV19 to TRBJ1-2, with D maybe TRBD1 (6 bases). The germline V and J ends were trimmed by 5 bases and 3 bases, with 10 bases remaining between them. The germline gives CDR1 LNHDA, CDR2 SQIVND (reference sequence). The CDR3 length is 13 residues. Full variable domain (missing parts from reference TRBV19 and TRBJ1-2): DGGITQSPKYLFRKEGQNVTLSCEQNLNHDAMYWYRQDPGQGLRLIYYSQIVNDFQKGDIAEGYSVSREKKESFPLTVTSAQKNPTAFYLCASSPGDYYGYTFGSGTRLTVV.

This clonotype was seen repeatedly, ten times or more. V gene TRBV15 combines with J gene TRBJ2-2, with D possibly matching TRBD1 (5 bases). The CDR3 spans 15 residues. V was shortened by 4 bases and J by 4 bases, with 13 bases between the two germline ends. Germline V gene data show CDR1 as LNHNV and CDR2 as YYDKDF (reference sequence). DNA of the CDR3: TGTGCCACCAGCAAAATCAGGGATGGCACCGGGGAGCTGTTTTTT. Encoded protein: CATSKIRDGTGELFF.

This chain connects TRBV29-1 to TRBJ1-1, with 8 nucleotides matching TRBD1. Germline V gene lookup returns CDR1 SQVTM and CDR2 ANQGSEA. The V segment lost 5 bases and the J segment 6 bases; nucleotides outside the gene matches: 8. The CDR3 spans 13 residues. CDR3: CSVLPTGVSEAFF. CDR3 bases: TGCAGCGTTTTACCGACAGGGGTTTCTGAAGCTTTCTTT. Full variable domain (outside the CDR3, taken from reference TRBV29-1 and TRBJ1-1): SAVISQKPSRDICQRGTSLTIQCQVDSQVTMMFWYRQQPGQSLTLIATANQGSEATYESGFVIDKFPISRPNLTFSTLTVSNMSPEDSSIYLCSVLPTGVSEAFFGQGTRLTVV.

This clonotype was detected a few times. DNA of the CDR3: TGTGCCACCGGCGGAGACACCGGGGAGCTGTTTTTT. Translation gives CATGGDTGELFF. The J gene is TRBJ2-2, the V gene TRBV24-1; no definite D call. CDR1 KGHDR and CDR2 SFDVKD come from the germline V gene. Trimming stripped 9 bases from V and 3 bases from J, with 7 bases between. CDR3 length: 12 amino acids.